The T cell receptor (beta chain) described here comes from a study of vaccination effects on CD4 cells after COVID-19. Study details: Antigen-specific CD4+ T cell clonotypes were called by their expansion after viral peptide-pool culture in ViraFEST.

Here immunoSEQ multiplex PCR was the method, and the copy in TCRdb shows in-frame clones only, minus some. The table lists roughly 48,000 clones, about 67% of them singletons. Notes on this clone: The antigen is not known.

Study results and caveats: Cross-reaction with common cold coronaviruses was seen in only 1 of 255 vaccine-induced clones from healthy vaccinees.

Culture lasted 10 days before CD4+ T cell isolation. Replacing half the medium with IL-2 medium was done on days 3 and 7. The specimen was CD4+ T cells from PBMCs cultured without peptide, collected before COVID-19 vaccination. The receptor's source is a human donor who received a COVID-19 vaccine.

CDR3: CASSFTGLAGGRVDTQYF. As DNA, the CDR3 is TGCGCCAGCAGCTTTACGGGACTAGCGGGGGGGCGCGTAGATACGCAGTATTTT. The chain recombines TRBV5-1 with TRBJ2-3, with 16 bases that match TRBD2. Germline CDR1 reads SGHRS; CDR2 reads YFSETQ. The CDR3 is 18 residues long. With 2 bases clipped from V and 5 bases from J, the junction kept 8 bases outside the gene matches.